This TCR beta chain was found in a study of CD8 T cells in Susac syndrome (dated by TCRdb to between 2019 and 2020). Study-level background: The study used repertoire sequencing to test whether antigen drove CD8+ T cell activation and differentiation in Susac syndrome. The study compared CD8+ T cell repertoire clonality among 12 healthy donors, approximately 14 Susac syndrome patients and approximately 16 multiple sclerosis patients. Study-wide findings and limitations: The study acknowledged that relatively few individuals were included in the TCR sequencing and HLA analysis.

Of note for this clonotype: The clone's antigen remains unknown. No much larger clonotype is one base removed from it; base qualities were not supplied.

High-throughput TCR beta sequencing profiled peripheral blood CD8+ and CD4+ T cells from healthy donors, Susac syndrome patients and multiple sclerosis patients. The multiple sclerosis controls were treatment-naive patients who had stable or active relapsing-remitting disease and met the revised McDonald criteria. CD8+ TEMRA cells were enriched by FACS, while bulk CD8+ and CD4+ T cells were purified by magnetic negative isolation. Blood was collected in EDTA tubes and processed within 24 hours, with PBMCs isolated through density gradient centrifugation. PBMCs intended for TCR sequencing were frozen in liquid nitrogen and were later thawed in a 37 degrees C water bath. Purity of sorted or isolated CD4+, CD8+ and CD8+ TEMRA cells was at least 90%. Measured from the cysteine to the phenylalanine, the CDR3 is 14 residues long. This entry keeps only the CDR3 DNA: 42 bases, framed from base 1. V is shortened by 1 base, J by 4 bases, and the region joining them spans 12 bases. The germline V gene provides CDR1 SGHRS and CDR2 YFSETQ.

RNA was extracted with the RNeasy kit and about 0.5 to 1 ug was reverse transcribed using random hexamers. TCR beta CDR3 regions were amplified with the immunoSEQ multiplex PCR assay covering 54 Vbeta and 13 Jbeta segments. Bias from PCR amplification was corrected by using a synthetic template baseline for primer optimization and for computational correction. The published analysis was carried out like this. Reads were annotated to V, D and J genes per IMGT and analyzed with immunoSEQ Analyzer, keeping only productive sequences. To calculate clonality, Shannon entropy was normalized by log2 of the number of productive unique sequences and then subtracted from one. For each patient and control, public and private clones were evaluated within the 100 most prevalent clones. Clones were defined as Susac-specific if absent from the healthy and MS cohorts, from around 1,000 published viral clones and from other ImmuneACCESS disease sequences. TCRdb cleaned the public reads at Q25 with fastp, built clones with MiXCR and kept in-frame beta chains. Each record represents a unique CDR3 protein, reported with the most common genes and DNA among its rows. The V and J calls were determined by TCRdb, not by the authors. The sample records tens of thousands of distinct CDR3 sequences, 93% of which are singletons. About 0.51% of the sample is in the top ten clones.

This sequence was found in a human donor with multiple sclerosis. Sequencing was performed on CD8+ T cells from PBMCs. The rearranged segments are TRBV5-1 and TRBJ2-7; the D gene assignment is perhaps TRBD1 or TRBD2, with each matching 5 bases. Here the CDR3 is given as CASSLRGTSYEQYF. The sequence in DNA is TGCGCCAGCAGCTTGCGTGGGACGAGTTACGAGCAGTACTTC.